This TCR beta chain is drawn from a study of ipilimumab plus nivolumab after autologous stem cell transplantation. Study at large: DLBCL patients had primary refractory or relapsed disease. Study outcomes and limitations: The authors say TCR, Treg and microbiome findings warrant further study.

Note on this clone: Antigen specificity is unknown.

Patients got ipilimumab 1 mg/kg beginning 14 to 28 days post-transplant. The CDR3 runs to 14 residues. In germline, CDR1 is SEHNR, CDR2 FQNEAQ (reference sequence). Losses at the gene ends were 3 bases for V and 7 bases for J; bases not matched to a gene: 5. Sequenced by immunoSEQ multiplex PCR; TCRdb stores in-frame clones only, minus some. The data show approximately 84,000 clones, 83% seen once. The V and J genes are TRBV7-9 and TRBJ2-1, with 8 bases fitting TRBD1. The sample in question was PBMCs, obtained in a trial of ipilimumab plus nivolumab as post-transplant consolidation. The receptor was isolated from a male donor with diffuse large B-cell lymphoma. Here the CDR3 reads CASSLVQGANEQFF. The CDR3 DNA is TGTGCCAGCAGCTTGGTCCAGGGGGCTAATGAGCAGTTCTTC.